This T cell receptor (beta chain) derives from a study of shared clonotypes between healthy human individuals. Turning to the study itself: The people who gave samples were a couple of women and a few men aged 18 to 49.

Sequencing was performed with immunoSEQ multiplex PCR; in TCRdb, only in-frame clones are kept and a portion is missing. The sample yields around 700,000 clones, 60% to 75% seen once. The CDR3 runs 14 residues. Germline V gene sequence: CDR1 SGHNT, CDR2 YYREEE (reference sequence). Trimming shortened V by 5 bases and J by 8 bases, and 19 bases separated the two germline ends. For this clone: The antigen is not known.

General observations from the study: Non-shared clonotypes showed lower generation probabilities than clonotypes common to all four donors. Tissue TCR repertoires likely differ from these blood-only repertoires. The sharing of 5% to 6.5% of naive CD4 clonotypes was seen across a few donors.

This TCR came from a young woman in good health. Sequencing was carried out using memory CD4+ T cells sorted from blood. Sample subset: CD45RA-negative fraction. The J gene is TRBJ1-2, the V gene TRBV5-4; D unclear. CDR3 residues: CASRRQYPLGGYTF. CDR3 coding DNA: TGTGCCAGCAGAAGGCAGTACCCTCTGGGGGGCTACACCTTC.